A selection of T cell receptor beta chains follows, all from one sample in a study of human T cells and chemical hapten exposure. MiXCR, applied by TCRdb to the RACE reads, yields one record per CDR3 protein. The table lists 65,000 to 90,000 distinct CDR3 sequences, around 7% of them singletons. Here the sequenced sample was whole blood, taken in connection with sensitization to the hapten diphenylcyclopropenone (DPC). These receptors came from a woman aged 25 to 39 with alopecia areata. Some clones in this sample may be carry-over from other donors' samples. Both conserved end residues are part of each CDR3. The D gene is left open where the match is weak. Only part of the rows carry a size: once, few, many, or a class if the clone is expanded.

TRBJ2-3 | - | many | TRBV12-3/TRBV12-4 | TGTGCCAGCAGCCTTCGGACGGTGAGCACAGATACGCAGTATTTT | CASSLRTVSTDTQYF
TRBJ1-2 | - | - | TRBV10-2 | TGCGCCAGCAGTGCGGTTGCCTATGGCTACACCTTC | CASSAVAYGYTF
TRBJ2-1 | - | few | TRBV12-3/TRBV12-4 | TGTGCCAGCAGTCCCCCTTTGGGAATTGAGCAGTTCTTC | CASSPPLGIEQFF
TRBJ2-6 | TRBD1 | few | TRBV6-6 | TGTGCCAGCAGTCCGACAGGGGGCTCTGGGGCCAACGTCCTGACTTTC | CASSPTGGSGANVLTF
TRBJ1-2 | TRBD1 | many | TRBV29-1 | TGCAGCGTTGGAACAGGGGGTAACTATGGCTACACCTTC | CSVGTGGNYGYTF
TRBJ1-5 | - | many | TRBV29-1 | TGCAGCGTGAGGGACGGAAATCAGCCCCAGCATTTT | CSVRDGNQPQHF
TRBJ1-2 | - | many | TRBV29-1 | TGCAGTGGATTTTACAGGGCGGCCGGCTACACCTTC | CSGFYRAAGYTF
TRBJ1-1 | - | - | TRBV6-5 | TGTGCCAGCAGCCGAACAGGGACCCTCGGGACTGAAGCTTTCTTT | CASSRTGTLGTEAFF
TRBJ1-2 | - | - | TRBV18 | TGTGCCAGCTCACCGGAAGGGTACACGTCTGGCTACACCTTC | CASSPEGYTSGYTF
TRBJ2-3 | - | - | TRBV6-1 | TGTGCCAGCAGTGACAACACAGATACGCAGTATTTT | CASSDNTDTQYF
TRBJ1-1 | TRBD1 | many | TRBV7-9 | TGTGCCAGCAGCCTTTCAGGGGGCCGTATGAACACTGAAGCTTTCTTT | CASSLSGGRMNTEAFF
TRBJ1-5 | TRBD1 | few | TRBV18 | TGTGCCAGCTCACTATCCGGGACAGCGGGCAATCAGCCCCAGCATTTT | CASSLSGTAGNQPQHF
TRBJ2-5 | - | many | TRBV6-6 | TGTGCCAGCAGTTATGGTCCTCGTGTGGGAGAGACCCAGTACTTC | CASSYGPRVGETQYF
TRBJ2-2 | - | many | TRBV7-8 | TGTGCCAGCAGCTTCAGGGCTTCGAACACCGGGGAGCTGTTTTTT | CASSFRASNTGELFF
TRBJ1-1 | TRBD1 | many | TRBV29-1 | TGCAGCGCGACAGGGGGGGGAACTGAAGCTTTCTTT | CSATGGGTEAFF
TRBJ1-1 | - | few | TRBV7-3 | TGTGCCAGCAGCCGGGACCCCGGGGGGTTGAACACTGAAGCTTTCTTT | CASSRDPGGLNTEAFF
TRBJ1-5 | - | many | TRBV24-1 | TGTGCCACCAGTGATTACAAGGGGCAGCCCCAGCATTTT | CATSDYKGQPQHF
TRBJ2-3 | - | many | TRBV28 | TGTGCCAGCAGTCCGAACGGACAAGGGTTGGCAGATACGCAGTATTTT | CASSPNGQGLADTQYF
TRBJ2-3 | - | - | TRBV4-2 | TGTGCCAGAAGAAAAGATTCCCAGCCAGATACGCAGTATTTT | CARRKDSQPDTQYF
TRBJ2-3 | TRBD2 | many | TRBV10-3 | TGTGCCAATAGCGGGGGGGCGACAGATACGCAGTATTTT | CANSGGATDTQYF
TRBJ2-1 | - | many | TRBV27 | TGTGCCAGCAGTCTGCCCGGAAGCTCCTACAATGAGCAGTTCTTC | CASSLPGSSYNEQFF
TRBJ1-2 | TRBD1 | few | TRBV30 | TGTGCCTGGAGTGCACAGGGGAACTATGGCTACACCTTC | CAWSAQGNYGYTF
TRBJ1-2 | TRBD1 | many | TRBV20-1 | TGCAGTGCTAGAGAGCCCGGACAGGCGAACACCTTC | CSAREPGQANTF